This T cell receptor beta chain came from a study of cytomegalovirus exposure and HLA in healthy donors. Overall study context: The same platform used for the approximately 700 first-cohort repertoires was also used for the 95 to 150 validation repertoires, as a later analysis reported.

The germline CDR1 and CDR2 sequences are MNHNS and SASEGT. V lost 5 bases to trimming and J lost 2 bases, with 7 bases between them. CDR3 size: 13 residues. As for this clone: Antigen unknown.

Only in-frame clones appear in the TCRdb table, and some are missing; sequencing was by immunoSEQ multiplex PCR. This table holds 150,000 to 200,000 clones, approximately 83% found once. General study findings and limits: Altogether, some 160 TCR beta chains were recorded as cytomegalovirus-associated. Among the CMV-associated chains, three were confirmed in vitro as specific for CMV antigens.

V is TRBV6-1 and J is TRBJ1-5; D unclear. This sequence originates from a woman under 30 in good health and CMV-seropositive. The sample comprised PBMCs. This CDR3 reads CASSSFGNQPQHF. CDR3 bases: TGTGCCAGCAGTAGCTTCGGCAATCAGCCCCAGCATTTT.